A selection of T cell receptor beta chains follows, all from one sample in a study of T-cell reconstitution after alpha-beta-depleted transplantation in children. TCRdb reanalysed the PCR reads using MiXCR and keeps one entry per CDR3 protein. The sample has 700,000 to 950,000 distinct CDR3 sequences, about 15% seen once. The sequences come from PBMCs, mostly from graft donor cells, collected 360 days after TCRalphabeta/CD19-depleted stem cell transplant. These receptors were taken from a male patient aged 10 to 17 who had a stem cell transplant for acute lymphoblastic leukemia, so the T cells may come from the graft donor. Each CDR3 is given with its conserved first and last residue. The order of the fields is V gene, clone size, D gene, J gene, CDR3 DNA, CDR3 protein. The D gene is left open where the match is weak. Clone size, where shown, is once, few, many, or a class for clones that have expanded.

TRBV20-1	-	-	TRBJ2-5	TGCAGTGCTAGAGATGCCAGGGTGGAGACCCAGTACTTC	CSARDARVETQYF
TRBV7-9	few	-	TRBJ1-3	TGTGCCAGCAGCCGGGCGCTACTATCTGGAAACACCATATATTTT	CASSRALLSGNTIYF
TRBV7-6	few	TRBD1	TRBJ2-3	TGTGCCAGCACCACAGGGGCAGATACGCAGTATTTT	CASTTGADTQYF
TRBV15	few	TRBD2	TRBJ2-7	TGTGCCACCAGCGCGGGAGTCTCCTACGAGCAGTACTTC	CATSAGVSYEQYF
TRBV5-1	-	TRBD2	TRBJ2-3	TGCGCCAGCAGCTTCCTCTCTAGCGGCAAAAGCACAGATACGCAGTATTTT	CASSFLSSGKSTDTQYF
TRBV3-1	-	-	TRBJ2-7	TGTGCCAGCAGCCAAGTGAGGGGAAGAGGTTACGAGCAGTACTTC	CASSQVRGRGYEQYF
TRBV12-3/TRBV12-4	many	TRBD1	TRBJ1-4	TGTGCCAGCAGTTTGACAGGGAGCGAGTTTTTT	CASSLTGSEFF
TRBV27	few	TRBD1	TRBJ1-5	TGTGCCAGCAGGGACAGGGGGGGATTAGGCAATCAGCCCCAGCATTTT	CASRDRGGLGNQPQHF
TRBV29-1	-	-	TRBJ2-7	TGCAGCGTTGAAGATCTTGGGACGGAGAACTACGAGCAGTACTTC	CSVEDLGTENYEQYF
TRBV4-1	few	TRBD2	TRBJ2-3	TGCGCCAGCAGCCAAGGCCCCCGACTAGCGCACGAGTATTTT	CASSQGPRLAHEYF
TRBV6-2/TRBV6-3	-	-	TRBJ2-5	TGTGCCAGCAGTTACGATAGGTGGGAGACCCAGTACTTC	CASSYDRWETQYF
TRBV12-3/TRBV12-4	-	TRBD1	TRBJ2-1	TGTGCCAGCATTGAGGGACAGGGCTACAATGAGCAGTTCTTC	CASIEGQGYNEQFF
TRBV2	-	-	TRBJ2-7	TGTGCCAGCAGTGAAGACTACAGCTCCTACGAGCAGTACTTC	CASSEDYSSYEQYF
TRBV6-1	many	-	TRBJ2-3	TGTGCCAGCAGGAAACTAGGAGGCACAGATACGCAGTATTTT	CASRKLGGTDTQYF
TRBV7-8	-	-	TRBJ1-2	TGTGCCAGCCGTCGAATAAAAGGGTGGGACTACTATGGCTACACCTTC	CASRRIKGWDYYGYTF
TRBV12-3/TRBV12-4	many	-	TRBJ2-1	TGTGCCAGCAGTGGGACGGTGTACAATGAGCAGTTCTTC	CASSGTVYNEQFF
TRBV27	few	TRBD2	TRBJ2-3	TGTGCCAGCAGGATCCGAGGAGCGGGATACACAGATACGCAGTATTTT	CASRIRGAGYTDTQYF
TRBV5-6	few	-	TRBJ2-7	TGTGCCAGCAGTAATAGCCGCTACGAGCAGTACTTC	CASSNSRYEQYF
TRBV12-3/TRBV12-4	many	TRBD2	TRBJ2-1	TGTGCCAGCGATAGCGGGAGAGGGTACAATGAGCAGTTCTTC	CASDSGRGYNEQFF
TRBV20-1	-	TRBD1	TRBJ2-7	TGCAGTGCTAGAGCGACAGGGGTGGGAGAGCAGTACTTC	CSARATGVGEQYF
TRBV15	few	-	TRBJ2-7	TGTGCCACCAGCAGAGGGCGGGGTAGCTCCTACGAGCAGTACTTC	CATSRGRGSSYEQYF
TRBV4-1	-	-	TRBJ2-1	TGCGCCAGCAGACCACCAGGGATGCGGGGCGATGAGCAGTTCTTC	CASRPPGMRGDEQFF
TRBV5-1	few	-	TRBJ1-4	TGCGCCAGCAGCGAACCCGCTAATGAAAAACTGTTTTTT	CASSEPANEKLFF
TRBV7-9	-	-	TRBJ2-4	TGTGCCAGCAGCTTAGTATCCCAGGGATTAGCCAAAAACATTCAGTACTTC	CASSLVSQGLAKNIQYF
TRBV5-1	many	TRBD2	TRBJ2-1	TGCGCCAGCAGCCTCCGACGGGCTAGCGGGAGGAATACCTACAATGAGCAGTTCTTC	CASSLRRASGRNTYNEQFF
TRBV12-3/TRBV12-4	few	TRBD1	TRBJ1-1	TGTGCCAGCAGTCCCCCCCCCGGCGACAGGGGGAACACTGAAGCTTTCTTT	CASSPPPGDRGNTEAFF
TRBV6-5	many	-	TRBJ1-1	TGTGCCAGCAGTTACCTTGGGGGTTTGAACACTGAAGCTTTCTTT	CASSYLGGLNTEAFF
TRBV29-1	many	-	TRBJ2-1	TGCAGCGCCACTAATAGGGCCTACAATGAGCAGTTCTTC	CSATNRAYNEQFF
TRBV5-1	many	TRBD1	TRBJ2-7	TGCGCCAGCCGGGCGGGACAGGGTAGCTCCTACGAGCAGTACTTC	CASRAGQGSSYEQYF
TRBV12-3/TRBV12-4	few	TRBD2	TRBJ2-1	TGTGCCAGCAGTCAAGCGGGAGGGCCGGGGCCGTACAATGAGCAGTTCTTC	CASSQAGGPGPYNEQFF
TRBV5-5	-	-	TRBJ1-5	TGTGCCAGCAGCTTCGACAGATATCAGCCCCAGCATTTT	CASSFDRYQPQHF
TRBV20-1	-	-	TRBJ1-5	TGCAGTGCTACGACAGGAGGCCATCAGCCCCAGCATTTT	CSATTGGHQPQHF
TRBV20-1	-	-	TRBJ1-5	TGCAGCGTCGGCAGAGCTAATCAGCCCCAGCATTTT	CSVGRANQPQHF
TRBV9	few	TRBD1	TRBJ2-7	TGTGCCAGCAGCGTAGGTTCAGGGGGTAGCTCCTACGAGCAGTACTTC	CASSVGSGGSSYEQYF
TRBV11-2	-	TRBD2	TRBJ2-2	TGTGCCAGCAGCTTGACTAGCGGGGGGACGAACACCGGGGAGCTGTTTTTT	CASSLTSGGTNTGELFF
TRBV5-4	-	TRBD1	TRBJ2-7	TGTGCCAGCACCCTGGACAGGGCGAGGGAGCAGTACTTC	CASTLDRAREQYF
TRBV6-5	-	-	TRBJ2-3	TGTGCCAGCAGCCCTGAGCCAGATACGCAGTATTTT	CASSPEPDTQYF
TRBV27	many	-	TRBJ2-7	TGTGCCAGCAGTTACCGGACAGACTACGAGCAGTACTTC	CASSYRTDYEQYF
TRBV29-1	-	-	TRBJ1-1	TGCAGCGTTGATATTTTTGGCAGGGTGAACACTGAAGCTTTCTTT	CSVDIFGRVNTEAFF
TRBV7-9	many	-	TRBJ1-1	TGTGCCAGCAGCTTAGAACTTATCACTGAAGCTTTCTTT	CASSLELITEAFF
TRBV3-1	-	-	TRBJ2-5	TGTGCCAGCACCCTAAGGGGGTCAGGAACGGAAGAGACCCAGTACTTC	CASTLRGSGTEETQYF
TRBV4-1	-	-	TRBJ2-7	TGCGCCAGCAGCTGGGGCGTCGCCCTCTACGAGCAGTACTTC	CASSWGVALYEQYF
TRBV5-1	few	TRBD2	TRBJ2-2	TGCGCCAGCCACGCATTTCCGGGACTAGCGGGGTCGGGCACCGGGGAGCTGTTTTTT	CASHAFPGLAGSGTGELFF
TRBV7-9	-	TRBD1	TRBJ1-6	TGTGCCAGCAGCTTAGCGACAGGGGGCGACTCACCCCTCCACTTT	CASSLATGGDSPLHF
TRBV5-1	-	TRBD2	TRBJ2-7	TGCGCCAGCAGGCACCGGGAGGGAAACTCCTACGAGCAGTACTTC	CASRHREGNSYEQYF
TRBV9	-	TRBD2	TRBJ2-1	TGTGCCAGCAGCGTAGTCGGCGGGAGTGAGCACAATGAGCAGTTCTTC	CASSVVGGSEHNEQFF
TRBV27	few	-	TRBJ1-1	TGTGCCAGCAAGTGGGCAGGGACTCTCGTCGAAGCTTTCTTT	CASKWAGTLVEAFF
TRBV4-1	-	TRBD2	TRBJ2-2	TGCGCCAGCAGCCTGGGACTAGCGGAGGCGAACACCGGGGAGCTGTTTTTT	CASSLGLAEANTGELFF
TRBV6-1	-	-	TRBJ2-1	TGTGCCAGCAGCCAGCGAACCTACAATGAGCAGTTCTTC	CASSQRTYNEQFF